The rows below give T cell receptor beta chains drawn from one sample of a study of metastatic and nonmetastatic thyroid tumors. TCRdb reanalyzed the PCR reads with MiXCR. This table holds about 30,000 clones, approximately 10% found once. Sequencing was carried out using blood. These TCRs come from a female donor with papillary thyroid cancer or a benign thyroid nodule (not recorded which). Some clones in this sample may be carry-over from other donors' samples. Each CDR3 is given with its conserved first and last residue. Fields, in order: J gene, clone size, V gene, D gene, CDR3 protein, CDR3 DNA. A D gene is named only where the DNA matches it firmly. Where a row states a size, it is once, few, many or the class of an expanded clone; other rows omit it.

j_gene: TRBJ1-6; abundance: few; v_gene: TRBV30; d_gene: NA; CDR3aa: CAWSRGVSTNNSPLHF; CDR3nt: TGTGCCTGGAGCCGTGGAGTGTCAACCAATAATTCACCCCTCCACTTT
j_gene: TRBJ2-7; abundance: many; v_gene: TRBV7-9; d_gene: TRBD2; CDR3aa: CASSPLGEGIYEQYF; CDR3nt: TGTGCCAGCAGCCCACTGGGGGAGGGAATTTACGAGCAGTACTTC
j_gene: TRBJ1-1; abundance: many; v_gene: TRBV14; d_gene: TRBD1; CDR3aa: CASSQAQGAEAFF; CDR3nt: TGTGCCAGCAGCCAGGCACAGGGGGCTGAAGCTTTCTTT
j_gene: TRBJ2-7; abundance: once; v_gene: TRBV30; d_gene: TRBD2; CDR3aa: CAWSPVAGGRYEQYF; CDR3nt: TGTGCCTGGAGTCCGGTAGCGGGAGGAAGGTACGAGCAGTACTTC
j_gene: TRBJ1-2; abundance: many; v_gene: TRBV24-1; d_gene: NA; CDR3aa: CATSAVGYGYTF; CDR3nt: TGTGCCACCAGCGCCGTCGGGTATGGCTACACCTTC
j_gene: TRBJ1-1; abundance: many; v_gene: TRBV19; d_gene: NA; CDR3aa: CASRGGGAEAFF; CDR3nt: TGTGCCAGTAGGGGTGGGGGGGCAGAAGCTTTCTTT
j_gene: TRBJ2-5; abundance: NA; v_gene: TRBV5-6; d_gene: TRBD1; CDR3aa: CASSPRQGSQETQYF; CDR3nt: TGTGCCAGCAGCCCGCGACAGGGATCGCAAGAGACCCAGTACTTC
j_gene: TRBJ2-7; abundance: many; v_gene: TRBV5-6; d_gene: NA; CDR3aa: CASSLELRGYSEQYF; CDR3nt: TGTGCCAGCAGCTTGGAATTGCGAGGGTACTCCGAGCAGTACTTC
j_gene: TRBJ2-1; abundance: few; v_gene: TRBV27; d_gene: NA; CDR3aa: CASSLGGALVREQFF; CDR3nt: TGTGCCAGCAGTCTAGGTGGTGCCCTAGTGCGTGAGCAGTTCTTC
j_gene: TRBJ2-7; abundance: NA; v_gene: TRBV20-1; d_gene: NA; CDR3aa: CSVKPTSYEQYF; CDR3nt: TGCAGTGTAAAACCCACGTCCTACGAGCAGTACTTC
j_gene: TRBJ2-7; abundance: many; v_gene: TRBV29-1; d_gene: TRBD1; CDR3aa: CSVSGQVYYEQYF; CDR3nt: TGCAGCGTCTCCGGACAGGTCTACTACGAGCAGTACTTC
j_gene: TRBJ1-2; abundance: many; v_gene: TRBV20-1; d_gene: TRBD1; CDR3aa: CSAKGRGRDYGYTF; CDR3nt: TGCAGTGCTAAGGGCAGGGGGCGCGACTATGGCTACACCTTC
j_gene: TRBJ2-7; abundance: many; v_gene: TRBV6-2/TRBV6-3; d_gene: TRBD1; CDR3aa: CASSYRQGGLYEQYF; CDR3nt: TGTGCCAGCAGTTACCGACAGGGGGGTTTGTACGAGCAGTACTTC
j_gene: TRBJ1-3; abundance: many; v_gene: TRBV6-1; d_gene: NA; CDR3aa: CASSVQAGNPQHSGNTIYF; CDR3nt: TGTGCCAGCAGTGTCCAAGCAGGGAACCCCCAGCACTCTGGAAACACCATATATTTT
j_gene: TRBJ2-3; abundance: many; v_gene: TRBV28; d_gene: TRBD2; CDR3aa: CASSHDGASGSRYTQYF; CDR3nt: TGTGCCAGCAGCCATGACGGGGCTAGCGGGAGTCGATATACGCAGTATTTT
j_gene: TRBJ2-7; abundance: many; v_gene: TRBV4-3; d_gene: TRBD2; CDR3aa: CASSQGVAGDYEQYF; CDR3nt: TGCGCCAGCAGCCAAGGTGTAGCGGGCGATTACGAGCAGTACTTC
j_gene: TRBJ2-3; abundance: many; v_gene: TRBV5-8; d_gene: TRBD2; CDR3aa: CASSIGLAGGSDTQYF; CDR3nt: TGTGCCAGCAGCATAGGACTAGCGGGAGGATCAGATACGCAGTATTTT
j_gene: TRBJ2-1; abundance: many; v_gene: TRBV7-9; d_gene: TRBD2; CDR3aa: CASSLSVTSGIEQFF; CDR3nt: TGTGCCAGCAGCTTATCTGTGACTAGCGGGATTGAGCAGTTCTTC